The present T cell receptor beta chain was sequenced within a study of T cells expressing NK-cell markers. Study context: Out of eight donors sequenced, seven tested HCMV-seropositive and the remaining one seronegative.

The CDR3 has 13 residues. In germline, CDR1 is SGHVS, CDR2 FQNEAQ. In regard to this clonotype: What it recognizes is unknown.

TCRdb processed the 5' RACE reads again and assigns one entry to each CDR3 protein, with no DNA. This sample contains approximately 150,000 distinct CDR3 sequences. Overall study results and limits: Topping the CD3+CD56-NKG2C+ fraction as well were these clonotypes, in several donors.

Sequencing was done on a sample of blood T cells: a sorted CD56 or NKG2C T cell subset, CD4+ or CD8+ T cells, or bulk PBMC T cells (not recorded which). The chain carries TRBV7-8 and TRBJ2-1; TCRdb reports TRBD1, a call that lacks DNA to check it against. This clonotype was obtained from a woman aged 18-70 years in good health. CDR3 residues: CASSPDRGGEQFF.